These 27 T cell receptor beta chains were sequenced from one sample in a study of cytomegalovirus exposure and HLA in healthy donors. PCR amplification relied on 60 Vbeta primers (plus 13 Jbeta primers). Some clones are missing from TCRdb's copy, which holds only in-frame ones; the method was immunoSEQ multiplex PCR. The table for this sample gives 200,000 to 250,000 clones. The sequencing input was PBMCs. The receptors were sampled from a woman in her thirties in good health and CMV-seropositive.

V gene TRBV5-1 combines with J gene TRBJ2-7; 7 nucleotides align to TRBD1. Looked up from germline, CDR1 is SGHRS and CDR2 is YFSETQ. J was trimmed by 5 bases and V by 4 bases; bases with no gene match: 12. This CDR3 spans 15 amino acids. The CDR3 region is CASSRGGTGEDEQYF. In DNA form, the CDR3 reads TGCGCCAGCAGCCGAGGAGGCACAGGGGAAGACGAGCAGTACTTC.

The chain recombines TRBV28 with TRBJ2-7, with D possibly TRBD2 on 5 matching bases. V was trimmed by 6 bases and J by 3 bases, leaving 18 bases between them. The CDR3 is 15 residues long. Germline values: CDR1 MDHEN, CDR2 SYDVKM. CDR3 region: CASSGREWRGYEQYF. The CDR3 coding sequence is TGTGCCAGCAGCGGCCGGGAATGGAGAGGCTACGAGCAGTACTTC.

This sequence joins TRBV2 and TRBJ2-2, with TRBD2 as a possible D gene (6 bases). The germline V gene encodes CDR1 SNHLY and CDR2 FYNNEI. The CDR3 has 12 residues. V gave up 7 bases and J gave up 11 bases, with 14 bases separating them. CDR3 amino acids: CASIDWGGELFF. Here the CDR3 DNA reads TGTGCCAGCATTGATTGGGGAGGAGAGCTGTTTTTT.

The CDR3 loop is CASSEARDRYYNEQFF. The CDR3 nucleotides read TGTGCCAGCAGTGAAGCGCGGGACAGGTACTACAATGAGCAGTTCTTC. The V and J genes are TRBV6-1 and TRBJ2-1, with 8 bases matching TRBD1. Germline V gives CDR1 MNHNS, CDR2 SASEGT. V lost 0 bases to trimming and J lost 3 bases; unmatched junction nucleotides: 4. There are 16 residues in the CDR3.

With regard to this clone: Within the sample, other DNA sequences also encode this same CDR3. V is TRBV7-2 and J is TRBJ1-3; D remains ambiguous. The V end lost 1 base, the J end lost 0 bases, and 4 bases lay between the germline ends. The CDR3 has 14 residues. The V gene's germline CDR1 is SGHTA and CDR2 FQGNSA. The CDR3 protein is CASSLGASGNTIYF. CDR3 nucleotides: TGTGCCAGCAGCTTAGGGGCCTCTGGAAACACCATATATTTT.

This chain connects TRBV2 to TRBJ2-3, with 9 bases that match TRBD2. The CDR3 is 14 residues long. Per germline, CDR1 SNHLY and CDR2 FYNNEI. Germline trimming cut 6 bases from V and 4 bases from J; bases unmatched to any gene: 5. As DNA, the CDR3 is TGTGCCAGCAGGACCGTAGCGGGAGCAGATACGCAGTATTTT. Protein: CASRTVAGADTQYF.

The rearrangement uses TRBV6-6 and TRBJ2-3; 7 bases map to TRBD2. V trimming: 4 bases; J trimming: 6 bases; junction bases outside the gene matches: 10. Germline assignment: CDR1 MNHNY and CDR2 SVGAGI (reference sequence). This CDR3 region has 15 residues. CDR3 sequence reads: CASSSAVAGEDTQYF. The CDR3 nucleotides are TGTGCCAGCAGTTCGGCTGTGGCGGGAGAGGATACGCAGTATTTT.

The V call is TRBV10-3, the J call TRBJ2-3; 13 bases line up with TRBD2. From germline, CDR1 is ENHRY and CDR2 SYGVKD. V lost 0 bases and J lost 4; bases outside the gene matches: 1. The CDR3 consists of 16 residues. CDR3 amino acids: CAISESTSGGPDTQYF. The CDR3 DNA reads TGTGCCATCAGTGAGTCGACTAGCGGGGGGCCAGATACGCAGTATTTT.

This rearrangement joins TRBV7-9 to TRBJ2-1; a weak D match, TRBD1 (6 bases). The V end lost 5 bases, the J end lost 6 bases, and 17 bases lay between the germline ends. CDR1 is SEHNR, CDR2 FQNEAQ, per germline (reference sequence). The CDR3 is 15 residues long. CDR3 bases: TGTGCCAGCAGCGGTAACAGGGTTGGGCCCAATGAGCAGTTCTTC. It is translated as CASSGNRVGPNEQFF.

The genes are TRBV30 and TRBJ1-4, with 7 nucleotides matching TRBD1. Trimming cost V 1 base and J 7 bases; bases outside gene matches: 3. CDR3 length: 13 residues. The germline V gene encodes CDR1 GTSNPN and CDR2 SVGIG (reference sequence). The CDR3 DNA is TGTGCCTGGAGTGCAGGGGGAGGTGAAAAACTGTTTTTT. This translates into CAWSAGGGEKLFF.

This chain joins TRBV30 and TRBJ1-2, with D unresolved. This CDR3 contains 13 residues. The ends were cut back, 1 base at V and 1 base at J, with 7 bases in the middle. Per germline, CDR1 GTSNPN and CDR2 SVGIG (reference sequence). CDR3 coding DNA: TGTGCCTGGAGTGGGCACCTTAACTATGGCTACACCTTC. Its translation is CAWSGHLNYGYTF.

This chain joins TRBV7-9 and TRBJ1-3; 7 bases align to TRBD1. CDR3 length equals 16 residues. The germline CDR1 and CDR2 sequences are SEHNR and FQNEAQ (reference sequence). Trimming at V came to 2 bases and at J to 4 bases, leaving 8 bases not matched to a gene. This CDR3 is CASSLQGTARGNTIYF. DNA for the CDR3: TGTGCCAGCAGCTTACAAGGGACAGCAAGAGGAAACACCATATATTTT.

The chain is built from TRBV11-2 and TRBJ2-4; D remains ambiguous. The germline gives CDR1 SGHAT, CDR2 FQNNGV. The V and J ends lost 1 base and 0 bases respectively, with 7 bases between them. The CDR3 sequence is 15 residues long. The CDR3 loop is CASSLGALAKNIQYF. CDR3 DNA sequence: TGTGCCAGCAGCTTAGGCGCGTTAGCCAAAAACATTCAGTACTTC.

The rearrangement joins TRBV7-9 to TRBJ1-2, with a weak D call TRBD1 (5 bases). V was trimmed by 5 bases and J by 6 bases, leaving 16 bases between them. The CDR3 has 14 residues. Germline CDR1 is SEHNR and CDR2 is FQNEAQ (reference sequence). DNA of the CDR3: TGTGCCAGCAGCACTCACTTGGCGGGGGATGGCTACACCTTC. Translated, it gives CASSTHLAGDGYTF.

J is TRBJ2-7 and V is TRBV4-3, with 11 bases aligning to TRBD2. V gave up 4 bases and J gave up 3 bases; unmatched junction bases: 8. CDR1 is LGHNA, CDR2 YSLEER, per germline. CDR3 length: 16 amino acids. CDR3: CASSRQASGRSYEQYF. The CDR3, as DNA: TGCGCCAGCAGCCGACAGGCTAGCGGGAGGAGCTACGAGCAGTACTTC.

This chain joins TRBV7-6 and TRBJ2-7; maybe TRBD1 (6 bases). CDR1 SGHVS and CDR2 FNYEAQ come from the germline V gene. This CDR3 is built from 14 residues. The V end lost 1 base, the J end lost 0 bases, and 7 bases lay between the germline ends. CDR3 loop: CASSLGQDSYEQYF. The CDR3 nucleotides are TGTGCCAGCAGCTTAGGACAGGACTCCTACGAGCAGTACTTC.

This chain links TRBV7-2 with TRBJ2-5, with D maybe TRBD1 (6 bases). Germline loops: CDR1 SGHTA, CDR2 FQGNSA. The CDR3 is 15 amino acids. With 5 bases removed from V and 7 bases from J, the gap between germline ends came to 20 bases. The CDR3 DNA is TGTGCCAGCAGCCCGCAGACAGGCCAGGGCCGGACCCAGTACTTC. This sequence encodes CASSPQTGQGRTQYF. Together with reference TRBV7-2 and TRBJ2-5, the CDR3 gives the full variable domain: GAGVSQSPSNKVTEKGKDVELRCDPISGHTALYWYRQSLGQGLEFLIYFQGNSAPDKSGLPSDRFSAERTGGSVSTLTIQRTQQEDSAVYLCASSPQTGQGRTQYFGPGTRLLVL.

The rearrangement joins TRBV7-2 to TRBJ2-1, with 10 bases identical to TRBD2. CDR3 length equals 17 residues. Germline CDR1 SGHTA, CDR2 FQGNSA. Germline trimming cut 5 bases from V and 4 bases from J; bases unmatched to any gene: 11. The chain's CDR3 is CASSLSLLTSGYNEQFF. CDR3 nucleotide sequence: TGTGCCAGCAGCCTATCGCTACTGACTAGCGGGTACAATGAGCAGTTCTTC.

This sequence joins TRBV7-2 and TRBJ1-3; possibly TRBD1 for D (6 bases). Germline CDR1 is SGHTA and CDR2 is FQGNSA. Trimming cost V 2 bases and J 2 bases, with 13 bases left between them. The CDR3 runs 16 residues. The CDR3 spells CASSLIGQTAGNTIYF. The DNA for the CDR3 is TGTGCCAGCAGCTTAATTGGACAGACGGCTGGAAACACCATATATTTT. Variable domain in full (rest from reference TRBV7-2 and TRBJ1-3): GAGVSQSPSNKVTEKGKDVELRCDPISGHTALYWYRQSLGQGLEFLIYFQGNSAPDKSGLPSDRFSAERTGGSVSTLTIQRTQQEDSAVYLCASSLIGQTAGNTIYFGEGSWLTVV.

The chain carries TRBV27 and TRBJ1-1; 9 bases are a match to TRBD1. V was pared by 6 bases and J by 2 bases, with 10 bases of the junction left unmatched. Germline V gene sequence: CDR1 MNHEY, CDR2 SMNVEV (reference sequence). The CDR3 is 16 residues long. CDR3 DNA sequence: TGTGCCAGCAGCCCTCCGGGACAGGGACAAAACACTGAAGCTTTCTTT. It encodes CASSPPGQGQNTEAFF.

The chain is built from TRBV5-1 and TRBJ1-1; D possibly corresponds to TRBD1 (6 bases). Trimming cost V 0 bases and J 4 bases, with 16 bases left between them. The CDR3 consists of 16 residues. Germline assignment: CDR1 SGHRS and CDR2 YFSETQ. The CDR3 sequence: CASSLGSTGPSTEAFF. Here the CDR3 DNA reads TGCGCCAGCAGCTTGGGTTCCACAGGGCCCAGCACTGAAGCTTTCTTT.

V gene TRBV7-2 combines with J gene TRBJ1-3, with unresolved D. CDR3 size: 13 residues. With 4 bases removed from V and 0 bases from J, the gap between germline ends came to 4 bases. CDR1 is SGHTA, CDR2 FQGNSA, per germline. CDR3 nucleotide sequence: TGTGCCAGCAGCTACACCTCTGGAAACACCATATATTTT. This encodes CASSYTSGNTIYF.

This chain joins TRBV25-1 and TRBJ2-7, with TRBD2 matching 8 bases. CDR3 size: 13 residues. Trimming took 10 bases from V and 4 from J; bases not matched to a gene: 9. Germline-derived CDR1 and CDR2 are MGHDK and SYGVNS. CDR3 sequence: CATSAGAMYEQYF. The CDR3, as DNA: TGTGCCACTTCAGCGGGGGCAATGTACGAGCAGTACTTC.

V is TRBV11-2 and J is TRBJ2-7; D unclear. The CDR3 is 13 residues long. CDR1 and CDR2 (germline): SGHAT, FQNNGV. V was cut by 2 bases and J by 5 bases, with 10 bases left in between. CDR3 nucleotide sequence: TGTGCCAGCAGCTTAACGACATACCACGAGCAGTACTTC. Encoded protein: CASSLTTYHEQYF.

The V gene is TRBV6-1, the J gene TRBJ1-2, with TRBD1 as a possible D gene (6 bases). The CDR3 has 14 amino acids. Germline V CDR1 and CDR2: MNHNS, SASEGT. With 7 bases removed from V and 0 bases from J, the gap between germline ends came to 12 bases. CDR3 in DNA: TGTGCCAGCATGGGCAGGGGCACTAACTATGGCTACACCTTC. As protein: CASMGRGTNYGYTF.

The J gene is TRBJ1-2, the V gene TRBV10-3; D is perhaps TRBD1 (6 bases). This CDR3 contains 14 residues. Germline V gene data show CDR1 as ENHRY and CDR2 as SYGVKD. The germline V and J ends were trimmed by 6 bases and 4 bases, with 15 bases remaining between them. CDR3: CAIRDSIGGYGYTF. The CDR3 DNA is TGTGCCATCAGGGACAGTATTGGGGGCTATGGCTACACCTTC.

This chain connects TRBV4-1 to TRBJ2-7; 9 nucleotides align to TRBD1. Germline V gene sequence: CDR1 MGHRA, CDR2 YSYEKL. V lost 0 bases, J lost 1 base, and 4 bases stayed unmatched. CDR3 length: 16 amino acids. CDR3 nucleotide sequence: TGCGCCAGCAGCCAAGACAAGACAGGGGGATCCTACGAGCAGTACTTC. Protein: CASSQDKTGGSYEQYF.